The TCR beta chain described here comes from a study of blood T cells in healthy people across ages. This clonotype occurred a few times. A second roughly 7 to 12 cycle PCR used barcoded and J-beta primers. Via MiXCR, TCRdb re-called the 5' RACE reads, giving one row per CDR3 protein. This table holds about 1.8 million distinct CDR3 sequences, 40% to 55% found once. This CDR3 comprises 18 residues. Trimming cost V 0 bases and J 0 bases; bases outside gene matches: 7. Germline V gives CDR1 SGHRS, CDR2 YFSETQ. The source of this sequence is a woman aged 40 to 50 in good health. Sequencing was carried out using blood. The rearrangement uses TRBV5-1 and TRBJ2-5, with 11 nucleotides matching TRBD2. The CDR3 nucleotides are TGCGCCAGCAGCTTGGTTGCACCTAGCGGGGGGCACCAAGAGACCCAGTACTTC. Amino acids: CASSLVAPSGGHQETQYF.